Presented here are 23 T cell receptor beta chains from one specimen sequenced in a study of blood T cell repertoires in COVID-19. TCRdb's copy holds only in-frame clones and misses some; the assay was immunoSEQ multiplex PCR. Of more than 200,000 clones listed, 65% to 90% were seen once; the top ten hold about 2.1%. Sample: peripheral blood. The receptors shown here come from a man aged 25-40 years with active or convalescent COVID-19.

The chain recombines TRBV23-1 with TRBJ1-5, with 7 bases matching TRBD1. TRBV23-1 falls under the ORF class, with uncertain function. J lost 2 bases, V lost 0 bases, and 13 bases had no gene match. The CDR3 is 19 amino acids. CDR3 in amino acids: CASSQSGAQGDSGNQPQHF. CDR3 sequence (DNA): TGCGCCAGCAGTCAATCCGGCGCTCAGGGGGATAGCGGCAATCAGCCCCAGCATTTT.

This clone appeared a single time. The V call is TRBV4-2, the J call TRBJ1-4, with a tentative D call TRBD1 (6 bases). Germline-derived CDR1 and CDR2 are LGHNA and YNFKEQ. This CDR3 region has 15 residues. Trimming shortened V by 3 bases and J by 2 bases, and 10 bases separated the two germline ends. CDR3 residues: CASSQGQGTNEKLFF. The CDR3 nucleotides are TGTGCCAGCAGCCAGGGGCAGGGGACTAATGAAAAACTGTTTTTT.

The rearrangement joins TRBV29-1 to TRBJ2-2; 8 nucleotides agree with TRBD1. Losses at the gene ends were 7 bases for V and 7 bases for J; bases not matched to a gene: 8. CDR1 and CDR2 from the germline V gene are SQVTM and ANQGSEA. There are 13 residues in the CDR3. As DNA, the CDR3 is TGCAGCGCCGAGCCAGGGGGCGGCGGGGAGCTGTTTTTT. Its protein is CSAEPGGGGELFF.

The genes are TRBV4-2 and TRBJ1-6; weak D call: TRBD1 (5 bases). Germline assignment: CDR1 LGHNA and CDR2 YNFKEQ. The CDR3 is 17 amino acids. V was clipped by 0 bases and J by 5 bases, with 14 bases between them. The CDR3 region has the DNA TGTGCCAGCAGCCAAGAGAGCCGGCAGGGAAATAATTCACCCCTCCACTTT. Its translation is CASSQESRQGNNSPLHF.

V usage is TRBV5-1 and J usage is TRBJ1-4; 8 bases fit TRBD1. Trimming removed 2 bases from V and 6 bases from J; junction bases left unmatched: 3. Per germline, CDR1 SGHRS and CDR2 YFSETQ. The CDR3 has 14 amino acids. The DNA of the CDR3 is TGCGCCAGCAGCTTCTCAGGGGGCTATGAAAAACTGTTTTTT. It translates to CASSFSGGYEKLFF.

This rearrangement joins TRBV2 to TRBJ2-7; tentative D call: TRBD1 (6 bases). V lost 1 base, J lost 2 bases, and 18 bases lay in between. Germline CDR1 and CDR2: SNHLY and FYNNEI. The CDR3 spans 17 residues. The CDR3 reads CASSEVGASPMTYEQYF. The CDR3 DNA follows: TGTGCCAGCAGTGAAGTGGGGGCCTCCCCTATGACCTACGAGCAGTACTTC.

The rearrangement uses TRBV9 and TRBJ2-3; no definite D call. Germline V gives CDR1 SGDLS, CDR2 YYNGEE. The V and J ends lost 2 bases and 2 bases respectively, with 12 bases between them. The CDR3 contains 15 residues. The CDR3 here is CASSVRGATTDTQYF. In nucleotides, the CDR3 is TGTGCCAGCAGCGTCCGAGGAGCTACCACAGATACGCAGTATTTT.

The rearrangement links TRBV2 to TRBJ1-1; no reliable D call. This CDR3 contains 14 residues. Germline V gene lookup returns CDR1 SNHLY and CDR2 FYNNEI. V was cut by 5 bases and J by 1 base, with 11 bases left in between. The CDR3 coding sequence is TGTGCCAGCAGTCTAGTGGAAAAGAACACTGAAGCTTTCTTT. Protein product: CASSLVEKNTEAFF.

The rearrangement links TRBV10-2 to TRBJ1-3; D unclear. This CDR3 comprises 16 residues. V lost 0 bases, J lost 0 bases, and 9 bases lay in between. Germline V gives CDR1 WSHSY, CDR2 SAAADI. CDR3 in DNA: TGCGCCAGCAGTGAGTCACCAGGCAGCTCTGGAAACACCATATATTTT. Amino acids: CASSESPGSSGNTIYF.

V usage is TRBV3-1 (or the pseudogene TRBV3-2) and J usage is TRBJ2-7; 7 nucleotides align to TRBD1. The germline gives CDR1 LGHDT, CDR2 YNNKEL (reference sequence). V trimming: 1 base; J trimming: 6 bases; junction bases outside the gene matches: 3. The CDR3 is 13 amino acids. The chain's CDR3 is CASSQVGQSEQYF. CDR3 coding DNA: TGTGCCAGCAGCCAAGTGGGACAGTCCGAGCAGTACTTC.

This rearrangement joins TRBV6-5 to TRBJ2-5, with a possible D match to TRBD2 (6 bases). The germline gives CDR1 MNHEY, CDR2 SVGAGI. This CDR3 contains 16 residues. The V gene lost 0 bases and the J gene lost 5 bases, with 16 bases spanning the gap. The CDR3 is CASSYSSRGAGETQYF. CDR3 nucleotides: TGTGCCAGCAGTTACTCCTCTCGCGGGGCGGGGGAGACCCAGTACTTC.

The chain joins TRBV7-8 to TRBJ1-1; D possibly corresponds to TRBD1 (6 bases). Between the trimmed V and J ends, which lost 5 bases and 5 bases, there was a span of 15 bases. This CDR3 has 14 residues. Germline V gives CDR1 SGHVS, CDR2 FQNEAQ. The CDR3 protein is CASSISGAGTEAFF. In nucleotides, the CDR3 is TGTGCCAGCAGCATTTCAGGGGCTGGGACTGAAGCTTTCTTT.

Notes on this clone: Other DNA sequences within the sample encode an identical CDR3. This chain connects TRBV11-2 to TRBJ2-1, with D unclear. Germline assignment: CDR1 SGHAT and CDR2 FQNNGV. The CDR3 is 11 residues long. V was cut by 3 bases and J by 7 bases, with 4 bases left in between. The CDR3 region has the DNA TGTGCCAGCAGCTTTAATAATGAGCAGTTCTTC. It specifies CASSFNNEQFF.

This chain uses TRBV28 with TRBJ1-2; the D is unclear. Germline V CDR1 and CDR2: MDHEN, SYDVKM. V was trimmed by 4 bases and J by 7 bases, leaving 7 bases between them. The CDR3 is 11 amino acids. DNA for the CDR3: TGTGCCAGCAGTTCCCTTGTTGGCTACACCTTC. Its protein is CASSSLVGYTF.

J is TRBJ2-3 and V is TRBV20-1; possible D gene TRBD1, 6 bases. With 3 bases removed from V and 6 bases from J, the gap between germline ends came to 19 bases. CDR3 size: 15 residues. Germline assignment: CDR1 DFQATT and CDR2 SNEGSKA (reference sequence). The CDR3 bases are TGCAGTGCTAGTCGGGTCCCAGGGGCGTTCGATACGCAGTATTTT. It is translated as CSASRVPGAFDTQYF.

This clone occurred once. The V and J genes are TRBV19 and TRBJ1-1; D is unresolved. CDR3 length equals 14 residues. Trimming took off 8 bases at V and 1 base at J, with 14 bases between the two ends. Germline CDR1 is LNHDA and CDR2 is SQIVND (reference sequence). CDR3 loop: CASRGQGENTEAFF. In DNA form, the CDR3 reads TGTGCCAGTCGGGGTCAAGGAGAGAACACTGAAGCTTTCTTT.

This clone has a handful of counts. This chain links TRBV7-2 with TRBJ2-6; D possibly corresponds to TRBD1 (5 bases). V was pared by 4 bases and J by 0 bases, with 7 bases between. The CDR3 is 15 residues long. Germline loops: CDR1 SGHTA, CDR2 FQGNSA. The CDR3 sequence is CASSSQVSGANVLTF. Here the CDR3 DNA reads TGTGCCAGCAGCTCACAGGTCTCTGGGGCCAACGTCCTGACTTTC.

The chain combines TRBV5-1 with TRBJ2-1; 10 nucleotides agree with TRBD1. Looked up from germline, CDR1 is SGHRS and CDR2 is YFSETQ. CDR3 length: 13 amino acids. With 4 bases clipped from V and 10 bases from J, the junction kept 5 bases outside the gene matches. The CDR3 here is CASSLRTGGEQFF. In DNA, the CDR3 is TGCGCCAGCAGCCTAAGGACAGGGGGAGAGCAGTTCTTC.

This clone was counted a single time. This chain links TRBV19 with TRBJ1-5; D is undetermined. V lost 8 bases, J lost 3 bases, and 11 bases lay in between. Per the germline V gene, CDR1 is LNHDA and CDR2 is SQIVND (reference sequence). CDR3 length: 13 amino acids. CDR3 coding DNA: TGTGCCAGTTCTGGCAGGCACAATCAGCCCCAGCATTTT. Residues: CASSGRHNQPQHF.

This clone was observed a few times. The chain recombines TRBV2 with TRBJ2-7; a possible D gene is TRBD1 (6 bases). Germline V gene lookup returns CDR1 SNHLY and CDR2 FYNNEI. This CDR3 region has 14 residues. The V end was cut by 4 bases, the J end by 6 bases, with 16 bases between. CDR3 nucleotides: TGTGCCAGCAGTGCCCAGGGGTTTGAGGGCGAGCAGTACTTC. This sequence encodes CASSAQGFEGEQYF. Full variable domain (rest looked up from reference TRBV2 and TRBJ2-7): EPEVTQTPSHQVTQMGQEVILRCVPISNHLYFYWYRQILGQKVEFLVSFYNNEISEKSEIFDDQFSVERPDGSNFTLKIRSTKLEDSAMYFCASSAQGFEGEQYFGPGTRLTVT.

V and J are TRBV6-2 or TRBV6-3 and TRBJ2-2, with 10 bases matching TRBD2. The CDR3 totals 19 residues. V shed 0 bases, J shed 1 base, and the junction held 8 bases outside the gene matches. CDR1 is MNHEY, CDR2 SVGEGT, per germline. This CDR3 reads CASSYSELAGILNTGELFF. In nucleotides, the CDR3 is TGTGCCAGCAGTTACTCGGAACTAGCGGGGATATTGAACACCGGGGAGCTGTTTTTT.

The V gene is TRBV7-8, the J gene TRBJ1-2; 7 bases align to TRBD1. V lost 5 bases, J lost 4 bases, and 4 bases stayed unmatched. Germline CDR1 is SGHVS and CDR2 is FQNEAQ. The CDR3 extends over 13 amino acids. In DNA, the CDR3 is TGTGCCAGCAGCCCGGGACAGCGCTATGGCTACACCTTC. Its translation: CASSPGQRYGYTF. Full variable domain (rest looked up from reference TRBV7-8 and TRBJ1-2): GAGVSQSPRYKVAKRGQDVALRCDPISGHVSLFWYQQALGQGPEFLTYFQNEAQLDKSGLPSDRFFAERPEGSVSTLKIQRTQQEDSAVYLCASSPGQRYGYTFGSGTRLTVV.

CDR3: CASSPQGGYNSPLHF. DNA of the CDR3: TGTGCCAGCAGCCCACAAGGCGGCTATAATTCACCCCTCCACTTT. The chain joins TRBV7-2 to TRBJ1-6, with no clear D. Germline values: CDR1 SGHTA, CDR2 FQGNSA. V was pared by 5 bases and J by 3 bases, with 11 bases between. The CDR3 runs 15 residues.